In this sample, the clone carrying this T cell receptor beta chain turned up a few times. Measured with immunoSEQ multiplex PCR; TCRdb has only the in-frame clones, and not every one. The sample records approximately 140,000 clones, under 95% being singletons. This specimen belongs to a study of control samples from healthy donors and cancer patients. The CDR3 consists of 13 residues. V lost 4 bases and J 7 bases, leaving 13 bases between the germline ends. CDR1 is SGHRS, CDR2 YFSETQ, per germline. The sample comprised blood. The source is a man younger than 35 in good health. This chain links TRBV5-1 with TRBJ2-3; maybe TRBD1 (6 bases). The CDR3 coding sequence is TGCGCCAGCAGCCCTGCCACAGGGTATACGCAGTATTTT. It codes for CASSPATGYTQYF.